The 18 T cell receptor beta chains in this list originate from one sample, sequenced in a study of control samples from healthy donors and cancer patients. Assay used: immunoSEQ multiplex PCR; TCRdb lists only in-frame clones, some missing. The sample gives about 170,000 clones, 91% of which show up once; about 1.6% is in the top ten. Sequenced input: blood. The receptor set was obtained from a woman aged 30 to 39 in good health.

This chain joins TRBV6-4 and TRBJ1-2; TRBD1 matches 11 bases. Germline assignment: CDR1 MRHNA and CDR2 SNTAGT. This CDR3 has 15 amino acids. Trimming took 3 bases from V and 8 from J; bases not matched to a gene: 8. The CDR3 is CASSESSGQGEGYTF. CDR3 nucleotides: TGTGCCAGCAGTGAAAGTTCGGGACAGGGGGAAGGCTACACCTTC.

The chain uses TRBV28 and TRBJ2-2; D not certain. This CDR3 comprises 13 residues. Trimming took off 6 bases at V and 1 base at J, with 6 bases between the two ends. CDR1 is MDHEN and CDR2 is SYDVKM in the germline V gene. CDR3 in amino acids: CASSLRNTGELFF. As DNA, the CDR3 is TGTGCCAGCAGCCTCAGGAACACCGGGGAGCTGTTTTTT.

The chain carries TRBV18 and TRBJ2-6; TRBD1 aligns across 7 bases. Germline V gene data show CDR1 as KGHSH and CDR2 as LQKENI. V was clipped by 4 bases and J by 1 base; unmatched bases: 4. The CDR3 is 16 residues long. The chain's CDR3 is CASSRQGGSGANVLTF. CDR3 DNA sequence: TGTGCCAGCTCACGACAGGGTGGGTCTGGGGCCAACGTCCTGACTTTC.

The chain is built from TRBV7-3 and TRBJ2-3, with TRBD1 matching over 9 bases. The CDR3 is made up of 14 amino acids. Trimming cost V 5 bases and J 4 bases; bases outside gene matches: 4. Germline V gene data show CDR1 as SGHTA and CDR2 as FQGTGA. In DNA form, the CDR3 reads TGTGCCAGCAGCACTGACAGGGGGGCAGATACGCAGTATTTT. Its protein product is CASSTDRGADTQYF. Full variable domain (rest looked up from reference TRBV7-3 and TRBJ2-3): GAGVSQTPSNKVTEKGKYVELRCDPISGHTALYWYRQSLGQGPEFLIYFQGTGAADDSGLPNDRFFAVRPEGSVSTLKIQRTERGDSAVYLCASSTDRGADTQYFGPGTRLTVL.

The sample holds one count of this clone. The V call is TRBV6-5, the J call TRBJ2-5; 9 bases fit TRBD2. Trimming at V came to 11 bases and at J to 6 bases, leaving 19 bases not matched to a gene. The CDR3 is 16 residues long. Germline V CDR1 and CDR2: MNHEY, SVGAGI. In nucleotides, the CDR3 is TGTGCCCGCTGTTACTCGGGGCGGGGGGGCGGGAAGACCCAGTACTTC. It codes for CARCYSGRGGGKTQYF.

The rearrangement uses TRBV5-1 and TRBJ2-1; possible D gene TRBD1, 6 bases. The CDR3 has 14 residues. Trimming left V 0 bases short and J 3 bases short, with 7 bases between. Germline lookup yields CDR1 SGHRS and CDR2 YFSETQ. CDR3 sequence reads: CASSLGTVYNEQFF. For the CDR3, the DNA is TGCGCCAGCAGCTTGGGGACAGTCTACAATGAGCAGTTCTTC.

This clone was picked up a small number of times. CDR3 in amino acids: CASSLGQGSYEQYF. DNA of the CDR3: TGTGCCAGCAGCTTGGGACAGGGCTCCTACGAGCAGTACTTC. The gene calls are TRBV5-5 and TRBJ2-7, with 7 bases that match TRBD1. Trimming cost V 0 bases and J 0 bases; bases outside gene matches: 0. This CDR3 region has 14 residues. Germline V gives CDR1 SGHKS, CDR2 YYEKEE (reference sequence). Supplemented by reference TRBV5-5 and TRBJ2-7, the full variable domain reads DAGVTQSPTHLIKTRGQQVTLRCSPISGHKSVSWYQQVLGQGPQFIFQYYEKEERGRGNFPDRFSARQFPNYSSELNVNALLLGDSALYLCASSLGQGSYEQYFGPGTRLTVT.

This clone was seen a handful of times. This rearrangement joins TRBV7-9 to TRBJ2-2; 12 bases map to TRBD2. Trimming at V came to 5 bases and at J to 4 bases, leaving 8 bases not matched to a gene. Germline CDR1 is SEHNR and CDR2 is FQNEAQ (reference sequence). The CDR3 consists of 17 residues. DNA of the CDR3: TGTGCCAGCAGCCCCCGACTAGCGGGAGTTATCACCGGGGAGCTGTTTTTT. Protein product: CASSPRLAGVITGELFF. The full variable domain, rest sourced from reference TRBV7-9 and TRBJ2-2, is DTGVSQNPRHKITKRGQNVTFRCDPISEHNRLYWYRQTLGQGPEFLTYFQNEAQLEKSRLLSDRFSAERPKGSFSTLEIQRTEQGDSAMYLCASSPRLAGVITGELFFGEGSRLTVL.

The CDR3 is CASSELGYNEQFF. CDR3 nucleotides: TGTGCCAGCAGCGAACTTGGGTACAATGAGCAGTTCTTC. The genes are TRBV4-2 and TRBJ2-1, with D unclear. V lost 5 bases and J lost 4, with 9 bases in between. Germline assignment: CDR1 LGHNA and CDR2 YNFKEQ. CDR3 length: 13 residues.

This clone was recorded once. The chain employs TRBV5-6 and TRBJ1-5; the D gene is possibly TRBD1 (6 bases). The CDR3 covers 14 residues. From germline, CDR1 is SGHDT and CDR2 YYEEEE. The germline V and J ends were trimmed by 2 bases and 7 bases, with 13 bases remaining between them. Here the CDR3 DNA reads TGTGCCAGCAGCTTCAGGGGTTCGGAGCAGCCCCAGCATTTT. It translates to CASSFRGSEQPQHF.

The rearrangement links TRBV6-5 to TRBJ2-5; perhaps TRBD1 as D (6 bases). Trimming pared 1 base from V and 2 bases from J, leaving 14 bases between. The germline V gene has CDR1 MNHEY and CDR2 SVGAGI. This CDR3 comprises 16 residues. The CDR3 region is CASSYFRGAKQETQYF. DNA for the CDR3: TGTGCCAGCAGTTACTTCAGGGGCGCTAAACAAGAGACCCAGTACTTC.

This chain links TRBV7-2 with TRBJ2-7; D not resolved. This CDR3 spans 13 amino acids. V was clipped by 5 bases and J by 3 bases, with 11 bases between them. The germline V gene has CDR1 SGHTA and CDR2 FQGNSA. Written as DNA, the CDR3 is TGTGCCAGCAGCACCCGGACGGACTACGAGCAGTACTTC. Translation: CASSTRTDYEQYF.

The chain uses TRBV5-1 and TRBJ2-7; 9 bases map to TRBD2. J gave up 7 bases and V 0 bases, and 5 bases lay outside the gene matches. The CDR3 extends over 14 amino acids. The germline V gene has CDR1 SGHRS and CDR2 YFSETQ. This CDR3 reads CASSLVAGGREQYF. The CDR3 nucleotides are TGCGCCAGCAGCTTGGTGGCGGGAGGGAGGGAGCAGTACTTC.

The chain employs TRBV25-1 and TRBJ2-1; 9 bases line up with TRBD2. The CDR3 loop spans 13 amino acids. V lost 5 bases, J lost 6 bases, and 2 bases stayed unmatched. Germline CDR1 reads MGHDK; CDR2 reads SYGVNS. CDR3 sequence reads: CASSSGGPNEQFF. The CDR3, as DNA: TGTGCCAGCAGTAGCGGGGGGCCCAATGAGCAGTTCTTC.

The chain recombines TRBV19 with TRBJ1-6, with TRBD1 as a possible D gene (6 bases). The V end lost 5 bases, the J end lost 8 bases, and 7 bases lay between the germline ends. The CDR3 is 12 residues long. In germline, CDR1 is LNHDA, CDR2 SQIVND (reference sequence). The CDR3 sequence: CASSDRYSPLHF. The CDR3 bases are TGTGCCAGTAGTGACAGGTATTCACCCCTCCACTTT.

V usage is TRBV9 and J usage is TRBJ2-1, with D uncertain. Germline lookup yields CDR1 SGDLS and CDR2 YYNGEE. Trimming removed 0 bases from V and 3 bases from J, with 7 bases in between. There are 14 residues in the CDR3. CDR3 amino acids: CASSVVASYNEQFF. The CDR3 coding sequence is TGTGCCAGCAGCGTAGTAGCTAGCTACAATGAGCAGTTCTTC.

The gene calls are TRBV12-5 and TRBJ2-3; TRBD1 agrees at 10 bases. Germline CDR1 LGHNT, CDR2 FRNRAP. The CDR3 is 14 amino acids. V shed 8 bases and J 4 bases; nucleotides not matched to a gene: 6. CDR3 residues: CASSGTGVADTQYF. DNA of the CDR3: TGTGCTAGTTCCGGGACAGGGGTGGCAGATACGCAGTATTTT.

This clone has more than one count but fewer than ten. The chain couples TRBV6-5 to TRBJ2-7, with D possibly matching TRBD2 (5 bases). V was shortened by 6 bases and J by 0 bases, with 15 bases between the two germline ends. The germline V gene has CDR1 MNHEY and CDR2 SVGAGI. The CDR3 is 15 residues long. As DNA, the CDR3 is TGTGCCAGCAGCCCCGCGGAAGGGAGCTCCTACGAGCAGTACTTC. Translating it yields CASSPAEGSSYEQYF.